Presented here are 10 T cell receptor beta chains from one specimen sequenced in a study of T cells in Graves' hyperthyroidism and ophthalmopathy. Template material for amplifying TCR beta CDR3 regions consisted of RNA transcripts. Initially, a first-round RT-PCR of the TCR CDR3 employed the HTBI primer set. TCRdb re-called the multiplex PCR reads with MiXCR, one entry per CDR3 protein. The table includes about 400,000 distinct CDR3 sequences, approximately 14% detected once. The sample consisted of blood. These receptor sequences come from a woman aged 18-29 years with Graves' hyperthyroidism.

This clonotype was counted many times. The chain couples TRBV20-1 to TRBJ1-2; D is unresolved. Trimming pared 5 bases from V and 5 bases from J, leaving 12 bases between. Germline CDR1 is DFQATT and CDR2 is SNEGSKA (reference sequence). The CDR3 has 12 residues. The CDR3 nucleotides are TGCAGTGCTGTACCGGGATCTTATGGCTACACCTTC. Encoded protein: CSAVPGSYGYTF.

The table lists this clonotype with many counts. This rearrangement joins TRBV6-5 to TRBJ2-7; D not certain. In germline, CDR1 is MNHEY, CDR2 SVGAGI. Trimming shortened V by 2 bases and J by 1 base, and 12 bases separated the two germline ends. The CDR3 spans 15 residues. The CDR3 sequence is CASSYLASPSYEQYF. The CDR3 DNA sequence: TGTGCCAGCAGTTACCTGGCCAGCCCTTCCTACGAGCAGTACTTC.

V and J are TRBV19 and TRBJ1-2, with D possibly matching TRBD1 (6 bases). Trimming stripped 5 bases from V and 4 bases from J, with 17 bases between. Germline CDR1 and CDR2: LNHDA and SQIVND (reference sequence). The CDR3 length is 15 residues. CDR3 amino acids: CASSGRAGDVYGYTF. CDR3 DNA: TGTGCCAGTAGTGGCCGGGCAGGGGATGTCTATGGCTACACCTTC.

Many counts were recorded for this clonotype. The genes are TRBV20-1 and TRBJ1-5; D may be TRBD1 (6 bases). From germline, CDR1 is DFQATT and CDR2 SNEGSKA (reference sequence). Deletions cut 3 bases from V and 5 bases from J, with 11 bases between. This CDR3 comprises 13 residues. The CDR3 nucleotides are TGCAGTGCTAGGGGGGGCTGGGATCAGCCCCAGCATTTT. Amino acid sequence: CSARGGWDQPQHF.

This clonotype was detected many times. The V call is TRBV11-1, the J call TRBJ2-1; a possible D gene is TRBD2 (5 bases). Trimming pared 3 bases from V and 7 bases from J, leaving 7 bases between. Per the germline V gene, CDR1 is SGHAT and CDR2 is FQDESV (reference sequence). The CDR3 consists of 12 residues. CDR3 amino acids: CASSFPGNEQFF. The CDR3 bases are TGTGCCAGCAGCTTTCCGGGGAATGAGCAGTTCTTC.

This clonotype was observed a handful of times. CDR3 amino acids: CASSIGDRDEQYF. For the CDR3, the DNA is TGTGCCAGTAGTATAGGAGACAGGGACGAGCAGTACTTC. The chain recombines TRBV19 with TRBJ2-7; 7 bases match TRBD1. This CDR3 is 13 amino acids long. J was trimmed by 5 bases and V by 1 base; bases with no gene match: 2. Germline V gene lookup returns CDR1 LNHDA and CDR2 SQIVND (reference sequence).

This clonotype has ten or more counts. The chain links TRBV19 to TRBJ2-7, with 8 bases aligning to TRBD1. The germline V gene encodes CDR1 LNHDA and CDR2 SQIVND (reference sequence). CDR3 length: 16 amino acids. V was clipped by 5 bases and J by 0 bases; unmatched bases: 9. CDR3 residues: CASSGYRTGSSYEQYF. The CDR3 DNA sequence: TGTGCCAGTAGTGGATATCGGACAGGGAGCTCCTACGAGCAGTACTTC.

This clonotype was seen a few times. Here the CDR3 reads CSARTPLEGNTIYF. For the CDR3, the DNA is TGCAGTGCGAGGACGCCCTTGGAAGGAAACACCATATATTTT. The rearrangement uses TRBV20-1 and TRBJ1-3, with D uncertain. The V gene's germline CDR1 is DFQATT and CDR2 SNEGSKA (reference sequence). V lost 6 bases and J lost 4, with 16 bases in between. CDR3 size: 14 residues.

Many counts were recorded for this clonotype. This chain connects TRBV18 to TRBJ2-2; D gene unclear. V dropped 4 bases and J dropped 3 bases, with 3 bases sitting between them. The CDR3 totals 12 residues. The germline CDR1 and CDR2 sequences are KGHSH and LQKENI. The CDR3: CASSHDTGELFF. In DNA, the CDR3 is TGTGCCAGCTCACATGACACCGGGGAGCTGTTTTTT. Variable domain in full (rest from reference TRBV18 and TRBJ2-2): NAGVMQNPRHLVRRRGQEARLRCSPMKGHSHVYWYRQLPEEGLKFMVYLQKENIIDESGMPKERFSAEFPKEGPSILRIQQVVRGDSAAYFCASSHDTGELFFGEGSRLTVL.

This chain links TRBV10-1 with TRBJ2-2, with 8 bases identical to TRBD2. Germline CDR1 is WNHNN and CDR2 is SYGVQD (reference sequence). The CDR3 sequence is 15 residues long. The V and J ends lost 6 bases and 4 bases, in that order; junction bases with no gene match: 7. The chain's CDR3 is CASSPGLARTGELFF. Written as DNA, the CDR3 is TGCGCCAGCAGCCCTGGACTAGCTCGCACCGGGGAGCTGTTTTTT.